This record concerns one TCR beta chain sequence. Its antigen is as yet unknown. The germline gene is not matched at one end of the junction; a read error may be the cause. Up to 500,000 reads were sequenced per sample. Repertoires were generated with immunoSEQ multiplex PCR, while TCRdb's copy carries only in-frame clones and drops some. The sample holds roughly 14,000 clones, 80% to 90% seen once. This CDR3 is built from 15 residues. Germline-derived CDR1 and CDR2 are SGHTA and FQGNSA. The sample is drawn from a study of pediatric ulcerative colitis. Findings of the study overall: In rectum, acute severe colitis had expanded clones and less diversity. This repertoire reflects total lymphocytes rather than subpopulations like regulatory T cells.

The clonotype was recovered from a boy between 5 and 17 years old with moderate ulcerative colitis. Input material: blood. The chain recombines TRBV7-2 with TRBJ2-2; D is perhaps TRBD1 or TRBD2 (5 bases each). DNA of the CDR3: TGTGCCGGCAGCTCAACCGGGACCTTCTCCGGGGAGCTGTTTTTT. This translates into CAGSSTGTFSGELFF.